The text below deals with one T cell receptor beta chain. Its antigen specificity is not known. No quality values exist for individual bases; no much larger clone is one base distant. The source of the sample is a study of response to subunit inactivated influenza vaccine (dated by TCRdb to 2016 to 2019). For the study in its entirety: Deep quantitative T cell receptor repertoire profiling was used in the study to track responses to a trivalent subunit inactivated influenza vaccine.

The paper as a whole reports these results and caveats: The authors suggested that each seasonal influenza vaccination may recruit only a limited number of new T cells.

Trimming removed 1 base from V and 0 bases from J; the gene matches leave 3 bases unexplained. The CDR3 spans 15 residues, from the cysteine through the phenylalanine. Only CDR3 DNA is held: 45 bases, read in frame from base 1. CDR1 DFQATT and CDR2 SNEGSKA are derived from the germline V gene (reference sequence). The library was made by RT-PCR. The reads were generated on an Illumina HiSeq 2500. In TCRdb, the public reads were trimmed at Q25 with fastp and aligned with MiXCR, with productive beta chains retained. Under each unique CDR3 protein, matching rows form one entry showing the most common genes and DNA. The table for this sample lists approximately 680,000 distinct CDR3 sequences; approximately 14% of them were counted only once. Roughly 10% of the sample lies in the top ten.

This receptor was identified in a man in his fifties who received an inactivated influenza vaccine. Donor details come from another sample of the same person, matched by shared clones. The chain was built from TRBV20-1 and TRBJ2-7, and 10 junction bases match TRBD2. Sequenced here: PBMCs from blood, sampled roughly 12 days after vaccination. In nucleotides, the sequence is TGCAGTGCTAGAGGTTCTAGCGGGAGCTCCTACGAGCAGTACTTC. This codes for CSARGSSGSSYEQYF.